This T cell receptor (beta chain) was recovered during a study of identifying expanded T cells in peripheral blood. Points from the study as a whole: Roughly 1.2 clones differed between technical replicates, versus roughly 17 and 20 over time.

A remark on this clone: The antigen remains unidentified.

CDR3 size: 16 residues. Germline V gives CDR1 MGHRA, CDR2 YSYEKL. Between the trimmed V and J ends, which lost 1 base and 0 bases, there was a span of 9 bases. The protocol was immunoSEQ multiplex PCR, while the TCRdb copy is restricted to in-frame clones and leaves out a portion. The sample comprises 70,000 to 100,000 clones, around 86% of which are singletons, and around 6% rests with the top ten. The sequence came from a person aged 18-70 years in good health. The chain has TRBV4-1 and TRBJ1-4; D gene ambiguous. The material sequenced was blood. DNA of the CDR3: TGCGCCAGCAGCCAAGGGACTGTCGCAACTAATGAAAAACTGTTTTTT. It encodes CASSQGTVATNEKLFF.